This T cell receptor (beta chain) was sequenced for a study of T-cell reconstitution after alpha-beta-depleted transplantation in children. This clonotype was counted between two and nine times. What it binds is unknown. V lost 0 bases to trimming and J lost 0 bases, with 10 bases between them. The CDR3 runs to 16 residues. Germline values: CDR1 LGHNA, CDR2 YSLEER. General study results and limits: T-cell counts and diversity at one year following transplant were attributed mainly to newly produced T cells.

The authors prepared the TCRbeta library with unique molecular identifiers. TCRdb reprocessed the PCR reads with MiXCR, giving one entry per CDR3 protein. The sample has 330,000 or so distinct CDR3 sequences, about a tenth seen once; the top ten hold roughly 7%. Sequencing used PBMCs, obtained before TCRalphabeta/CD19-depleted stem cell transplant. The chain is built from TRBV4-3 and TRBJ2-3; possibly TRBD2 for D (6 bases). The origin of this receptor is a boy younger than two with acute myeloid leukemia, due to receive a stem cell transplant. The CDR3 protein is CASSQDNLASTDTQYF. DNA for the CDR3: TGCGCCAGCAGCCAAGATAATCTAGCGAGCACAGATACGCAGTATTTT.